This paragraph reports one TCR beta chain. Libraries were prepared by immunoSEQ multiplex PCR; TCRdb keeps only in-frame clonotypes and omits some of them. The sample has some 100,000 clones; about 86% are singletons. With 0 bases removed from V and 6 bases from J, the gap between germline ends came to 9 bases. There are 13 residues in the CDR3. The germline gives CDR1 MNHEY, CDR2 SVGAGI. This entry belongs to a study of T cell responses to AZD1222 COVID-19 vaccine. The chain joins TRBV6-5 to TRBJ2-7; TRBD1 might be the D (5 bases). This sequence was found in an adult in good health. The sequencing here drew on peripheral blood, taken on day 0 of AZD1222 vaccination. The CDR3 nucleotides are TGTGCCAGCAGTTACTCGTTTAGGGGCGAGCAGTACTTC. As protein: CASSYSFRGEQYF.